The rows below give T cell receptor beta chains drawn from one sample of a study of T cells in tuberculosis. Some clones are missing from TCRdb's copy, which holds only in-frame ones; the method was immunoSEQ multiplex PCR. The sample includes 40,000 to 45,000 clones, 90% to 95% seen only once; the top ten take 6.5% to 9.5%. Specimen: PBMCs. The receptor set was obtained from a donor aged 5 to 30 with latent tuberculosis or without tuberculosis infection. CDR3s include the opening cysteine and the closing phenylalanine or tryptophan. D genes are given only for firm matches. For some rows the clone size is stated as once, few or many, or as a class when expanded; others skip it.

v_gene,abundance,j_gene,d_gene,CDR3nt,CDR3aa
TRBV2,NA,TRBJ2-7,TRBD2,TGTGCCTCCCGGGGGGAAAGGATTGGGCAGTACTTC,CASRGERIGQYF
TRBV27,NA,TRBJ2-7,NA,TGTGCCACCCGCGGGGGCGCTATCTTCGAGCAGTACTTC,CATRGGAIFEQYF
TRBV2,NA,TRBJ1-4,NA,TGTGCCAGCAGTGGGAACAGGGTATATGAAAAACTGTTTTTT,CASSGNRVYEKLFF
TRBV9,NA,TRBJ2-7,NA,TGTGCCAGCAGCGTAGATGAGGGATCCTACGAGCAGTACTTC,CASSVDEGSYEQYF
TRBV6-5,NA,TRBJ2-3,TRBD1,TGTGCCAGCAGTCCTCCAGGGGGCCAGGATACGCAGTATTTT,CASSPPGGQDTQYF
TRBV28,NA,TRBJ1-2,NA,TGTGCCAGCAGTCTACAGGCGAGGGGCTACACCTTC,CASSLQARGYTF
TRBV12-5,once,TRBJ2-3,NA,TGTGCTAGTGGTTTGGCGGGAGGCACAGATACGCAGTATTTT,CASGLAGGTDTQYF
TRBV18,NA,TRBJ2-7,TRBD2,TGTGCCAGCTCACCTCAAGCGGGGGTCTACGAGCAGTACTTC,CASSPQAGVYEQYF
TRBV7-2,once,TRBJ1-2,NA,TGTGCCAGCAGCTTAAGCAGGCAGTTTGGCTACACCTTC,CASSLSRQFGYTF
TRBV27,NA,TRBJ2-7,TRBD2,TGTGCCAGCAGTATACTAGCGGGGGGGGACTACGAGCAGTACTTC,CASSILAGGDYEQYF
TRBV10-3,NA,TRBJ2-3,TRBD2,TGTGCCATCAGTGAGCCCGGACTAGCGGGGAGCACAGATACGCAGTATTTT,CAISEPGLAGSTDTQYF
TRBV7-3,NA,TRBJ2-3,NA,TGTGCCAGCAGCTTAACACATTCCTCAGATACGCAGTATTTT,CASSLTHSSDTQYF
TRBV10-3,once,TRBJ1-2,TRBD1,TGTGCCATCAGTGAGCCCAGGACAGGCGATAACTATGGCTACACCTTC,CAISEPRTGDNYGYTF
TRBV7-9,NA,TRBJ1-1,NA,TGTGCCAGCAGCCTGCCGGGGATAAACACTGAAGCTTTCTTT,CASSLPGINTEAFF
TRBV10-3,NA,TRBJ1-2,NA,TGTGCCATCAGCCTCGACTCTAACTATGGCTACACCTTC,CAISLDSNYGYTF